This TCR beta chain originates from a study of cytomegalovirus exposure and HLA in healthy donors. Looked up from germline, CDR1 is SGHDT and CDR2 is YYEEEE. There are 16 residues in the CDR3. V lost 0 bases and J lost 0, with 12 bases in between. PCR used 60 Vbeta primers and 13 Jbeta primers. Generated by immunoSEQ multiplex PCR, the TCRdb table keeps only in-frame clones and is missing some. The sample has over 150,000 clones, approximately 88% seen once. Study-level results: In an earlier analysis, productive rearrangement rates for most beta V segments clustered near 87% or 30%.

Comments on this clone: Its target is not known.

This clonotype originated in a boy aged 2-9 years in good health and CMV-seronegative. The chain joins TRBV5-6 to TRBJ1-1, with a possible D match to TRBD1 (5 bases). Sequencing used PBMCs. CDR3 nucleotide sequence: TGTGCCAGCAGCTTGGCGACAGATCTTATGAACACTGAAGCTTTCTTT. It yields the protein CASSLATDLMNTEAFF.